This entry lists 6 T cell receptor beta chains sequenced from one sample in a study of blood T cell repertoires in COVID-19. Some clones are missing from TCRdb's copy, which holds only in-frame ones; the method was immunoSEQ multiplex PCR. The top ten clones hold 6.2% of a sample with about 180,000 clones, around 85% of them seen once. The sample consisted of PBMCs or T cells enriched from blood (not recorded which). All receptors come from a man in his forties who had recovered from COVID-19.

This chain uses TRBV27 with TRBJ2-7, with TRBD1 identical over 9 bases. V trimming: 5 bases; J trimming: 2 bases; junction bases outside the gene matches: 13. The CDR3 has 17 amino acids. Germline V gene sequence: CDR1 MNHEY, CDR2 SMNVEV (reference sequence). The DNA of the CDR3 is TGTGCCAGCAGTCCTGGGACAGGGTTATTCCCTACCTACGAGCAGTACTTC. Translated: CASSPGTGLFPTYEQYF.

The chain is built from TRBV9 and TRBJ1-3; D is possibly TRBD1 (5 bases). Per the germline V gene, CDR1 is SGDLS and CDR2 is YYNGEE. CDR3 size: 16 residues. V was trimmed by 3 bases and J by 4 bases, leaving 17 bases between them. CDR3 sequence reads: CASSAESQVGGNTIYF. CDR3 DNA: TGTGCCAGCAGCGCAGAGTCACAGGTGGGGGGAAACACCATATATTTT.

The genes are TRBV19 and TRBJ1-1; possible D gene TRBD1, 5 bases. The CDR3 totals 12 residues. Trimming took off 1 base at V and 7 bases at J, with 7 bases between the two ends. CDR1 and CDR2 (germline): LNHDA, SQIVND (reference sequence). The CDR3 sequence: CASSIVRGEAFF. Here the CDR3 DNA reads TGTGCCAGTAGTATAGTAAGGGGTGAAGCTTTCTTT.

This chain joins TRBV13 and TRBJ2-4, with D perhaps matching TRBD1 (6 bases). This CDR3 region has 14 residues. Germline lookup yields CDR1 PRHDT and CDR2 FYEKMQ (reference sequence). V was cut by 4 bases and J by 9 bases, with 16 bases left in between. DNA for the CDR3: TGTGCCAGCAGCTACTCGGGACGAGGGGGCATTCAGTACTTC. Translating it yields CASSYSGRGGIQYF.

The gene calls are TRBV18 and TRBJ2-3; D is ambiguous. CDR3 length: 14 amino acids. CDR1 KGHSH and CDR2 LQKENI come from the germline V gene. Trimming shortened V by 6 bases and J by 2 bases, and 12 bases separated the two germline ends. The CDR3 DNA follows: TGTGCCAGCTCCCCTTCCCGGTCCACAGATACGCAGTATTTT. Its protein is CASSPSRSTDTQYF. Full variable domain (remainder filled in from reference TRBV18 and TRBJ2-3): NAGVMQNPRHLVRRRGQEARLRCSPMKGHSHVYWYRQLPEEGLKFMVYLQKENIIDESGMPKERFSAEFPKEGPSILRIQQVVRGDSAAYFCASSPSRSTDTQYFGPGTRLTVL.

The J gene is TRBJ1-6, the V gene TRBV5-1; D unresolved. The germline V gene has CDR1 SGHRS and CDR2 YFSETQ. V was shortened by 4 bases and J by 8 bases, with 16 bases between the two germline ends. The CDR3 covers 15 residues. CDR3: CASSPETGIHSPLHF. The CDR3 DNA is TGCGCCAGCAGCCCCGAGACCGGGATCCATTCACCCCTCCACTTT.